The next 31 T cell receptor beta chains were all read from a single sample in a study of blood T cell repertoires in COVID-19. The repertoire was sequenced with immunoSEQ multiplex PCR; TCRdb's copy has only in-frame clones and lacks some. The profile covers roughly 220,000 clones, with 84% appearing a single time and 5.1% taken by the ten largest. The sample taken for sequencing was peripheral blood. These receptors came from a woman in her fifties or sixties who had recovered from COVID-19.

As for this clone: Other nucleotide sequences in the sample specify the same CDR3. CDR3 amino acids: CASSVGGSSSYNEQFF. The CDR3 nucleotides read TGTGCCAGCAGCGTAGGGGGCTCGAGCTCCTACAATGAGCAGTTCTTC. This chain links TRBV9 with TRBJ2-1; perhaps TRBD1 as D (5 bases). In germline, CDR1 is SGDLS, CDR2 YYNGEE. This CDR3 contains 16 residues. Trimming left V 0 bases short and J 0 bases short, with 10 bases between.

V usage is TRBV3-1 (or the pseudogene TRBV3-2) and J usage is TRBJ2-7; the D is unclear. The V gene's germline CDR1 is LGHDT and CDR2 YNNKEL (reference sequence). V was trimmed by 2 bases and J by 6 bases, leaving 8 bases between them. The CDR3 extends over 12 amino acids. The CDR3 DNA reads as TGTGCCAGCAGCCAAAGGTCGGGCGAGCAGTACTTC. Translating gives CASSQRSGEQYF.

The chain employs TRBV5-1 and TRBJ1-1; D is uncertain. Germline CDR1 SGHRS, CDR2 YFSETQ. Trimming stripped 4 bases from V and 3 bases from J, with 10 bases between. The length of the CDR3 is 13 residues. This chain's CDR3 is CASSAAGYTEAFF. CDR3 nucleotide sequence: TGCGCCAGCAGCGCTGCAGGATACACTGAAGCTTTCTTT. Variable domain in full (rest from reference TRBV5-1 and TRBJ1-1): KAGVTQTPRYLIKTRGQQVTLSCSPISGHRSVSWYQQTPGQGLQFLFEYFSETQRNKGNFPGRFSGRQFSNSRSEMNVSTLELGDSALYLCASSAAGYTEAFFGQGTRLTVV.

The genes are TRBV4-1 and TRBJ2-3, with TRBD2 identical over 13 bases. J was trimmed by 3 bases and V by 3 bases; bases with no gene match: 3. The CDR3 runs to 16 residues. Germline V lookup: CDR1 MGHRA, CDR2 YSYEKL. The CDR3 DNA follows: TGCGCCAGCAGCCAGGGACTAGCGGGGATAACAGATACGCAGTATTTT. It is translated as CASSQGLAGITDTQYF.

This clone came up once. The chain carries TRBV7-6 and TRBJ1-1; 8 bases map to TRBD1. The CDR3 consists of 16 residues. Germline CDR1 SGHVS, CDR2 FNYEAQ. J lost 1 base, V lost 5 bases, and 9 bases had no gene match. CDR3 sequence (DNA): TGTGCCAGCAGCCCTCGGACAGGGTCGGGGAACACTGAAGCTTTCTTT. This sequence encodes CASSPRTGSGNTEAFF.

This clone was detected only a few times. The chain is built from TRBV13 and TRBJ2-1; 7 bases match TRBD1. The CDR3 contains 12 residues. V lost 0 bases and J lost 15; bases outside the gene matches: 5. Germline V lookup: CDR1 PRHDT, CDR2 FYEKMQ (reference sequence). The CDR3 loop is CASSLGPTGTFF. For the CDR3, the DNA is TGTGCCAGCAGCTTAGGCCCGACAGGGACGTTCTTC. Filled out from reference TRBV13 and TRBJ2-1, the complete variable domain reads AAGVIQSPRHLIKEKRETATLKCYPIPRHDTVYWYQQGPGQDPQFLISFYEKMQSDKGSIPDRFSAQQFSDYHSELNMSSLELGDSALYFCASSLGPTGTFFGPGTRLTVL.

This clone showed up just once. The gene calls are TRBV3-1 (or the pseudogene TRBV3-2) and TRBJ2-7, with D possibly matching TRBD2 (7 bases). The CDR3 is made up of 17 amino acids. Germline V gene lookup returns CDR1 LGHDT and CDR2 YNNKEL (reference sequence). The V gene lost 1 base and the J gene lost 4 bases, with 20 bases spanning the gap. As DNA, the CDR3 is TGTGCCAGCAGCCAAGGCAGGGAGGGGGTCCATCTTTACGAGCAGTACTTC. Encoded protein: CASSQGREGVHLYEQYF.

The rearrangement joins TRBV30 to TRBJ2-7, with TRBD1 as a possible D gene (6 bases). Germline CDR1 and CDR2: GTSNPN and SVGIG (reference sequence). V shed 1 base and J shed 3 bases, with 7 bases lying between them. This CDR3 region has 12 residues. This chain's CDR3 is CAWSEGDYEQYF. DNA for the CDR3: TGTGCCTGGAGTGAGGGGGACTACGAGCAGTACTTC.

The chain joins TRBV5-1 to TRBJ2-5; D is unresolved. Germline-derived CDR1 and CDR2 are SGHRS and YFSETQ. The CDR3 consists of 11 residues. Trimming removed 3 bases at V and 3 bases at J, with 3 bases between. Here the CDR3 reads CASSYKETQYF. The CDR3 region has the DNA TGCGCCAGCAGCTACAAAGAGACCCAGTACTTC.

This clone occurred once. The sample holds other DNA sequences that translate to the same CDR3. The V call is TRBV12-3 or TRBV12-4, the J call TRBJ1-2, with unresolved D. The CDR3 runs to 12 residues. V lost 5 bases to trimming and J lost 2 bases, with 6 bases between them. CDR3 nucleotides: TGTGCCAGCAGTAACTCAAACTATGGCTACACCTTC. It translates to CASSNSNYGYTF.

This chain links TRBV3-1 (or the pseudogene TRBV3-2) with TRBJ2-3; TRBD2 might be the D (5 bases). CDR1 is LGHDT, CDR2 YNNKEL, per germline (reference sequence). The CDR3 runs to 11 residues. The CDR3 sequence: CAIRRGDTQYF. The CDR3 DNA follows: TGTGCGATTAGACGCGGGGATACGCAGTATTTT.

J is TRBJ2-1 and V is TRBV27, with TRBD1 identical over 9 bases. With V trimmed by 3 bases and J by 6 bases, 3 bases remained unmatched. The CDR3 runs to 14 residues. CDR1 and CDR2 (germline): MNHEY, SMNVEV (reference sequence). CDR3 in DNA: TGTGCCAGCAGTTTGGACAGGGGTGGCAATGAGCAGTTCTTC. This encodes CASSLDRGGNEQFF.

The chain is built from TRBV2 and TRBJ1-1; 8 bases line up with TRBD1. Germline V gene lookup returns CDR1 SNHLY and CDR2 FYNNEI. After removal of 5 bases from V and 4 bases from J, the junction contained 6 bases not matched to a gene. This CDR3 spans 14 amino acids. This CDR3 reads CASSRITGGTEAFF. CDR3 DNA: TGTGCCAGCAGTCGTATCACAGGGGGCACTGAAGCTTTCTTT.

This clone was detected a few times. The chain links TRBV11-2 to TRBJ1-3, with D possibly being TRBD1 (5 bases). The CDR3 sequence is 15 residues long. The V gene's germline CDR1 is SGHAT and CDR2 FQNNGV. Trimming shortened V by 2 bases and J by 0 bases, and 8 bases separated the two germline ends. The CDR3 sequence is CASSLNRLSGNTIYF. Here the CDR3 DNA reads TGTGCCAGCAGCTTAAACAGGCTCTCTGGAAACACCATATATTTT.

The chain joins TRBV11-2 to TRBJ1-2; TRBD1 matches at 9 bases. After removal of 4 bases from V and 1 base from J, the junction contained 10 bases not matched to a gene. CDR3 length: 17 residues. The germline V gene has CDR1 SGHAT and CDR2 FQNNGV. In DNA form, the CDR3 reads TGTGCCAGCAGCTCCCGGACAGGGGAGGCGGTTAACTATGGCTACACCTTC. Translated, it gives CASSSRTGEAVNYGYTF.

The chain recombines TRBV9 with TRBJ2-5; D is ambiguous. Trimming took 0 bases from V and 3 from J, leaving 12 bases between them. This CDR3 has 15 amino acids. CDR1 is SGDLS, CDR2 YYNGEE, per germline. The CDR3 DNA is TGTGCCAGCAGCGTAGTTAGAGGTAAGAAAGAGACCCAGTACTTC. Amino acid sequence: CASSVVRGKKETQYF.

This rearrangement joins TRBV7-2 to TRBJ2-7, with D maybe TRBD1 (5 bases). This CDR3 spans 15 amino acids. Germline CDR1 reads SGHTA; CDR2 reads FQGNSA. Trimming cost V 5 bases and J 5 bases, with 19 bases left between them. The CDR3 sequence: CASSIGAAFDDEQYF. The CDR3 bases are TGTGCCAGCAGCATAGGGGCCGCTTTTGATGACGAGCAGTACTTC.

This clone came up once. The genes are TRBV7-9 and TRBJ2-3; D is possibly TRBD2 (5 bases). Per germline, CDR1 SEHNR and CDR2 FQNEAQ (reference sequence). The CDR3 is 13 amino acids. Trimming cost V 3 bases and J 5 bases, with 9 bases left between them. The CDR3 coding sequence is TGTGCCAGCAGCTTCAATAGCGAAGATACGCAGTATTTT. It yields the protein CASSFNSEDTQYF.

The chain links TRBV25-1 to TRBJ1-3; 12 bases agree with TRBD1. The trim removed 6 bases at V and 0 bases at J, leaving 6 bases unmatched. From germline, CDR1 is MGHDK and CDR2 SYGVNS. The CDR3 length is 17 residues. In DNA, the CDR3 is TGTGCCAGCAGCGAGGGGACAGGGGGCCCCTCTGGAAACACCATATATTTT. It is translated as CASSEGTGGPSGNTIYF.

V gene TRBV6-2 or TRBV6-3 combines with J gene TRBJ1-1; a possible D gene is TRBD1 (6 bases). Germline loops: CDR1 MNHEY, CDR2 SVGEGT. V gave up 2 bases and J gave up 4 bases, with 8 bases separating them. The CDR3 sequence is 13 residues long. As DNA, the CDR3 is TGTGCCAGCAGTTACACACAGGGCACTGAAGCTTTCTTT. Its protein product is CASSYTQGTEAFF.

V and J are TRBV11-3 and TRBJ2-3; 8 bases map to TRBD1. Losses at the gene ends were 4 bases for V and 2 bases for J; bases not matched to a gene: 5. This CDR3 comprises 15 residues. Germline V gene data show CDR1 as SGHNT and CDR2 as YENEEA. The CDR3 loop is CASSYRGSPTDTQYF. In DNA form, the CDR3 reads TGTGCCAGCAGCTACAGGGGGAGCCCCACAGATACGCAGTATTTT.

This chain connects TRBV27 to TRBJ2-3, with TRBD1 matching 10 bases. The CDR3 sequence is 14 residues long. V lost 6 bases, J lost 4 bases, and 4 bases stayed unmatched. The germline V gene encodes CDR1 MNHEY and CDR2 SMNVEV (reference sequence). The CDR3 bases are TGTGCCAGCAGCCGGGACAGGGGACCAGATACGCAGTATTTT. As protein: CASSRDRGPDTQYF.

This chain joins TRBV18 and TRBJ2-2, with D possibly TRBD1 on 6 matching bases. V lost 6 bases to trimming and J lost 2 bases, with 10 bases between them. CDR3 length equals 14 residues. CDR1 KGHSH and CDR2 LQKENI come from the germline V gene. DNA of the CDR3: TGTGCCAGCTCCAAGGACAGAAACACCGGGGAGCTGTTTTTT. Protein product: CASSKDRNTGELFF.

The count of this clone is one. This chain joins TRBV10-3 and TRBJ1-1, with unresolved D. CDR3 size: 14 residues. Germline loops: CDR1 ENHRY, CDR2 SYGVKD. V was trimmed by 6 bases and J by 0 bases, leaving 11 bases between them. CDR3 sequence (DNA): TGTGCCATCAGGGCCAGAAATCTGAACACTGAAGCTTTCTTT. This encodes CAIRARNLNTEAFF.

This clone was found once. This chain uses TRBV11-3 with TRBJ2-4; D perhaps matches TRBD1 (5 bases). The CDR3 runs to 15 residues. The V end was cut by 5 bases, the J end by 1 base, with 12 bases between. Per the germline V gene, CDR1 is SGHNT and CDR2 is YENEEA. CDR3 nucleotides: TGTGCCAGCAGCCAAGCGAAGGGGGCCAAAAACATTCAGTACTTC. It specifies CASSQAKGAKNIQYF. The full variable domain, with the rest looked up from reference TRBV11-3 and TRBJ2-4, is EAGVVQSPRYKIIEKKQPVAFWCNPISGHNTLYWYLQNLGQGPELLIRYENEEAVDDSQLPKDRFSAERLKGVDSTLKIQPAELGDSAVYLCASSQAKGAKNIQYFGAGTRLSVL.

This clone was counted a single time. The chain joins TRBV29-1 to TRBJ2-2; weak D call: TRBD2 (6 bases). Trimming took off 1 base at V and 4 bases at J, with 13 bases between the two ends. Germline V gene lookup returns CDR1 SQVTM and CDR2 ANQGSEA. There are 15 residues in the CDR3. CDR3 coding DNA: TGCAGCGTTGAAGGCGGGGTATTGGGCACCGGGGAGCTGTTTTTT. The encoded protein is CSVEGGVLGTGELFF.

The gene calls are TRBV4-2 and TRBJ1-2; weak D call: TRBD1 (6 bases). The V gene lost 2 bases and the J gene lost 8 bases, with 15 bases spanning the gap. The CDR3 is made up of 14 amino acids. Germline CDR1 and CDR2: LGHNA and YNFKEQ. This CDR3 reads CASSQPTGRPGYTF. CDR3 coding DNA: TGTGCCAGCAGCCAACCCACAGGGAGACCGGGCTACACCTTC.

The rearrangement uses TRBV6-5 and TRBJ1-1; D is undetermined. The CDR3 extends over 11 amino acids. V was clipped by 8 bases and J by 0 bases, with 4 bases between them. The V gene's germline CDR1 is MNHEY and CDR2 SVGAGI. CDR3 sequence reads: CASELNTEAFF. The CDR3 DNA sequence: TGTGCCAGCGAGCTGAACACTGAAGCTTTCTTT.

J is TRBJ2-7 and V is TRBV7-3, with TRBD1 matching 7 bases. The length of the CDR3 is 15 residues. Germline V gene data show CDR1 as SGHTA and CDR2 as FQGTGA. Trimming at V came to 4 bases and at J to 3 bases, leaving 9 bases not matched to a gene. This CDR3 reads CASSYGAGGFYEQYF. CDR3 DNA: TGTGCCAGCAGCTACGGGGCAGGGGGATTCTACGAGCAGTACTTC.

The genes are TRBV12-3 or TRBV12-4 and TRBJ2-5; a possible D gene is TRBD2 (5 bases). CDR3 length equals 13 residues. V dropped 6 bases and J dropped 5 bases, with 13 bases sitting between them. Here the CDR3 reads CASRLGGGETQYF. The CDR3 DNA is TGTGCCAGCAGGCTAGGAGGTGGGGAGACCCAGTACTTC.

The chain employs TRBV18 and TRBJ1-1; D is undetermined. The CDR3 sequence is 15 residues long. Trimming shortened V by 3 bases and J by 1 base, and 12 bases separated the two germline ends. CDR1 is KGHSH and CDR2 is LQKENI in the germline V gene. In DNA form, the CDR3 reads TGTGCCAGCTCACCGCAGATACAGACGAACACTGAAGCTTTCTTT. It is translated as CASSPQIQTNTEAFF.